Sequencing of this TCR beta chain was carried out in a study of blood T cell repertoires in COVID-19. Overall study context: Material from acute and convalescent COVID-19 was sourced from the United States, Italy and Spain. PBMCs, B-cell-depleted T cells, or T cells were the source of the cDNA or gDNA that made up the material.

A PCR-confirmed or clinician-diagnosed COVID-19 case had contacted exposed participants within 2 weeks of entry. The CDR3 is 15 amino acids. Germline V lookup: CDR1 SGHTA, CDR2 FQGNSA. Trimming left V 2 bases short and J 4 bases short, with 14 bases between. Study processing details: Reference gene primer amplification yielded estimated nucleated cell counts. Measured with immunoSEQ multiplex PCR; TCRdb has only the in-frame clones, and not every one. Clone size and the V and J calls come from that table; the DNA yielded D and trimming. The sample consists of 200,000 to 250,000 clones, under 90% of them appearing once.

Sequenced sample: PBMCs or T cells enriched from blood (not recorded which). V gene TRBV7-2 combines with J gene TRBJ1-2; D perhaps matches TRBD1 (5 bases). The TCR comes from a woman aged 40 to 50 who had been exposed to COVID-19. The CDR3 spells CASSLLQVEVYGYTF. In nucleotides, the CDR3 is TGTGCCAGCAGCTTATTACAGGTTGAGGTCTATGGCTACACCTTC.